A selection of T cell receptor beta chains follows, all from one sample in a study of blood T cell repertoires in COVID-19. The repertoire was sequenced with immunoSEQ multiplex PCR; TCRdb's copy has only in-frame clones and lacks some. Altogether under 60,000 clones are present, approximately 91% being singletons, with the ten largest covering more than 5.5%. Source material: peripheral blood. The receptors were gathered from a man aged 45-65 years with active COVID-19. Each CDR3 is given with its conserved first and last residue. The order of the fields is J gene, V gene, D gene, CDR3 protein, CDR3 DNA. A D gene is named only where the DNA matches it firmly.

TRBJ1-5 | TRBV18 | TRBD1 | CASSPSRDRVSNQPQHF | TGTGCCAGCTCACCTTCCCGGGACAGGGTAAGCAATCAGCCCCAGCATTTT
TRBJ1-2 | TRBV16 | TRBD1 | CASSRGGRVNYGYTF | TGTGCCAGCAGCCGAGGGGGCAGGGTTAACTATGGCTACACCTTC
TRBJ1-1 | TRBV3-1/TRBV3-2 | . | CASSQDWAGANTEAFF | TGTGCCAGCAGCCAAGATTGGGCAGGGGCGAACACTGAAGCTTTCTTT
TRBJ2-1 | TRBV7-9 | . | CASSISQGGIYNEQFF | TGTGCCAGCAGCATATCACAGGGGGGGATTTACAATGAGCAGTTCTTC
TRBJ2-2 | TRBV5-5 | TRBD1 | CASSPLRGQGTNTGELFF | TGTGCCAGCAGCCCACTAAGAGGACAGGGCACGAACACCGGGGAGCTGTTTTTT
TRBJ2-3 | TRBV3-1/TRBV3-2 | . | CASSQGPYTQYF | TGTGCCAGCAGCCAAGGGCCGTATACGCAGTATTTT
TRBJ1-1 | TRBV28 | . | CASSLFRDRTEAFF | TGTGCCAGCAGTTTATTCAGGGATCGGACTGAAGCTTTCTTT
TRBJ1-2 | TRBV3-1/TRBV3-2 | . | CASSQEFGGGYTF | TGTGCCAGCAGCCAAGAGTTCGGAGGAGGCTACACCTTC
TRBJ2-7 | TRBV13 | TRBD1 | CASSSGQGGESYEQYF | TGTGCCAGCAGCTCAGGACAGGGGGGGGAATCCTACGAGCAGTACTTC
TRBJ2-5 | TRBV29-1 | . | CSGSRVLETQYF | TGCAGCGGGAGTCGGGTCTTAGAGACCCAGTACTTC
TRBJ2-7 | TRBV3-1/TRBV3-2 | TRBD1 | CASSQVKGTGEATKQYF | TGTGCCAGCAGCCAAGTTAAGGGGACAGGGGAGGCCACGAAACAGTACTTC